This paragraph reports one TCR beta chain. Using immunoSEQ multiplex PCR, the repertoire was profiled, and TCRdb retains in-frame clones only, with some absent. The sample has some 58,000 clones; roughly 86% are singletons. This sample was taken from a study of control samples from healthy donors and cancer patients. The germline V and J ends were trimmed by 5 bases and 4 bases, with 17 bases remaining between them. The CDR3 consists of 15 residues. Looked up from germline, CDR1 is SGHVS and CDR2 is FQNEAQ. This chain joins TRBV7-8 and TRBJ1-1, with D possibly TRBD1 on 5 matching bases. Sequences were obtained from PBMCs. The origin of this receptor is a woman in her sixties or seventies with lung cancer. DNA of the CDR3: TGTGCCAGCAGCCCCGACCCCGGCAGGGCCACTGAAGCTTTCTTT. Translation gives CASSPDPGRATEAFF.